The entry below gives a single TCR beta chain sequence along with its context. What it recognizes is unknown. This entry belongs to a study of shared clonotypes between healthy human individuals. Overall study findings and caveats: Rarefaction analysis demonstrated incomplete sorted-subset sequencing notwithstanding large depth.

Deletions cut 2 bases from V and 4 bases from J, with 9 bases between. The V gene's germline CDR1 is SGHRS and CDR2 YFSETQ. This CDR3 has 13 residues. This table comes from immunoSEQ multiplex PCR, and its TCRdb copy is limited to in-frame clones, with some not included. The table includes some 2.4 million clones, roughly 93% detected once. Study donors comprised healthy, HIV-negative adults devoid of recent acute infection or vaccination. Among the donors, all were Caucasian adults who lived in Nashville, Tennessee. This clonotype was obtained from a man in his late teens or twenties in good health. Some clones in this sample may be carry-over from other donors' samples. The chain is built from TRBV5-1 and TRBJ1-1, with D possibly being TRBD1 (5 bases). The sequenced sample consisted of naive CD4+ T cells from PBMCs. Specified subset: CD45RA+ positively selected. This chain's CDR3 is CASSFSGGTEAFF. The DNA of the CDR3 is TGCGCCAGCAGCTTTTCCGGGGGCACTGAAGCTTTCTTT.